The 18 T cell receptor beta chains below come from one sample, sequenced in a study of blood T cell repertoires in COVID-19. The data were produced by immunoSEQ multiplex PCR, yet TCRdb's version contains in-frame clones alone and is incomplete. The sample shows about 170,000 clones, approximately 85% of them seen only once. Source material: peripheral blood. All receptors derive from a man older than 75 with COVID-19, enrolled during active disease.

There are a few counts of this clone. V usage is TRBV21-1 and J usage is TRBJ2-1; the table's D call, TRBD1, has no DNA check behind it. TRBV21-1 is marked as a pseudogene. The CDR3 contains 18 residues. CDR3 nucleotides: TGTGCCAGCAGCTTCGACACCGGGACATCTGCCTCCTACAATGAGCAGTTCTTC. Its translation: CASSFDTGTSASYNEQFF.

The chain recombines TRBV6-6 with TRBJ1-2; 8 bases align to TRBD1. CDR3 length equals 15 residues. Looked up from germline, CDR1 is MNHNY and CDR2 is SVGAGI (reference sequence). Trimming took 2 bases from V and 1 from J; bases not matched to a gene: 3. The CDR3 DNA follows: TGTGCCAGCAGTTACCGGGGACAGGTTAACTATGGCTACACCTTC. Protein: CASSYRGQVNYGYTF.

The rearrangement links TRBV3-1 (or the pseudogene TRBV3-2) to TRBJ1-2; 7 positions match TRBD1. The junction had 8 bases not matched to a gene; V was cut back by 0 bases and J by 7 bases. The CDR3 contains 15 residues. CDR1 is LGHDT and CDR2 is YNNKEL in the germline V gene (reference sequence). For the CDR3, the DNA is TGTGCCAGCAGCCAAGATCGGACAGGCTATCTTGGCTACACCTTC. Amino acids: CASSQDRTGYLGYTF.

The V call is TRBV18, the J call TRBJ1-1, with TRBD1 identical over 7 bases. There are 15 residues in the CDR3. The ends lost 3 bases at V and 1 base at J; junction bases unmatched: 5. CDR1 is KGHSH and CDR2 is LQKENI in the germline V gene. CDR3 sequence: CASSPLTGQNTEAFF. The CDR3 DNA is TGTGCCAGCTCACCCTTGACAGGGCAGAACACTGAAGCTTTCTTT.

This chain connects TRBV6-5 to TRBJ1-2, with 7 bases identical to TRBD1. CDR1 and CDR2 (germline): MNHEY, SVGAGI. The length of the CDR3 is 15 residues. Trimming cost V 6 bases and J 0 bases; bases outside gene matches: 7. The CDR3 is CASRQQGITNYGYTF. CDR3 DNA: TGTGCCAGCAGACAACAGGGGATCACTAACTATGGCTACACCTTC.

The chain carries TRBV5-4 and TRBJ1-2; D unresolved. The CDR3 is made up of 13 amino acids. V lost 5 bases, J lost 1 base, and 9 bases lay in between. Per germline, CDR1 SGHNT and CDR2 YYREEE (reference sequence). For the CDR3, the DNA is TGTGCCAGCAGACTTCAAGATAACTATGGCTACACCTTC. Translation gives CASRLQDNYGYTF.

The chain combines TRBV5-4 with TRBJ2-1; TRBD1 matches 7 bases. Germline V gene data show CDR1 as SGHNT and CDR2 as YYREEE (reference sequence). Trimming cost V 0 bases and J 5 bases; bases outside gene matches: 2. This CDR3 has 14 amino acids. The CDR3 DNA reads TGTGCCAGCAGCTTGGACAGGGGCCACAATGAGCAGTTCTTC. Translated, it gives CASSLDRGHNEQFF.

This chain links TRBV6-1 with TRBJ1-4; D not certain. The V and J ends lost 3 bases and 4 bases respectively, with 9 bases between them. The CDR3 runs 14 residues. The germline CDR1 and CDR2 sequences are MNHNS and SASEGT. The CDR3 spells CASSESRSNEKLFF. CDR3 in DNA: TGTGCCAGCAGTGAGAGTCGTAGTAATGAAAAACTGTTTTTT.

This sequence joins TRBV18 and TRBJ1-4; D unclear. CDR1 and CDR2 (germline): KGHSH, LQKENI. The V and J ends lost 6 bases and 4 bases respectively, with 9 bases between them. The CDR3 runs 13 residues. The CDR3 nucleotides are TGTGCCAGCTCCGGGTACGGTAATGAAAAACTGTTTTTT. Its translation is CASSGYGNEKLFF.

This clone was recorded only once. This chain connects TRBV9 to TRBJ2-3, with D tentatively TRBD1 (6 bases). CDR3 size: 15 residues. Trimming left V 0 bases short and J 4 bases short, with 12 bases between. Germline V CDR1 and CDR2: SGDLS, YYNGEE. CDR3 sequence: CASSVADSRPDTQYF. CDR3 coding DNA: TGTGCCAGCAGCGTAGCGGACAGCCGCCCAGATACGCAGTATTTT.

V usage is TRBV19 and J usage is TRBJ2-1, with 11 bases fitting TRBD1. V lost 6 bases, J lost 3 bases, and 4 bases stayed unmatched. The CDR3 loop spans 15 amino acids. The germline gives CDR1 LNHDA, CDR2 SQIVND (reference sequence). The DNA of the CDR3 is TGTGCCAGTAGCCGGGACAGGGGGATCTACAATGAGCAGTTCTTC. Translated: CASSRDRGIYNEQFF.

The chain links TRBV9 to TRBJ2-3; D call uncertain. Trimming took off 3 bases at V and 4 bases at J, with 6 bases between the two ends. This CDR3 comprises 12 residues. CDR1 SGDLS and CDR2 YYNGEE come from the germline V gene. CDR3 sequence reads: CASSASADTQYF. The CDR3, as DNA: TGTGCCAGCAGCGCGTCTGCAGATACGCAGTATTTT.

CDR3 bases: TGTGCCAGCAGCCACAACTCAGGGGCCTACGAGCAGTACTTC. It translates to CASSHNSGAYEQYF. The chain combines TRBV6-6 with TRBJ2-7, with TRBD1 as a possible D gene (6 bases). The CDR3 covers 14 residues. With 6 bases removed from V and 2 bases from J, the gap between germline ends came to 14 bases. The germline CDR1 and CDR2 sequences are MNHNY and SVGAGI (reference sequence).

Written as DNA, the CDR3 is TGTGCCAGCAGTTTAAACAGACCCCCTTATGGCTACACCTTC. Translated: CASSLNRPPYGYTF. The V call is TRBV28, the J call TRBJ1-2, with D unresolved. The germline gives CDR1 MDHEN, CDR2 SYDVKM. This CDR3 region has 14 residues. V was shortened by 2 bases and J by 5 bases, with 12 bases between the two germline ends.

This chain uses TRBV5-4 with TRBJ2-2, with 7 nucleotides matching TRBD1. The V and J ends lost 4 bases and 1 base, in that order; junction bases with no gene match: 7. Germline V gene lookup returns CDR1 SGHNT and CDR2 YYREEE (reference sequence). This CDR3 spans 16 amino acids. The CDR3 loop reads CASSRPQGVNTGELFF. DNA of the CDR3: TGTGCCAGCAGCCGTCCGCAGGGGGTGAACACCGGGGAGCTGTTTTTT.

The J gene is TRBJ2-5, the V gene TRBV5-1; D is possibly TRBD2 (6 bases). This CDR3 has 13 amino acids. V was clipped by 4 bases and J by 5 bases, with 12 bases between them. Germline assignment: CDR1 SGHRS and CDR2 YFSETQ. The CDR3 reads CASSLDAGETQYF. The CDR3 DNA sequence: TGCGCCAGCAGCCTGGACGCGGGGGAGACCCAGTACTTC.

The chain has TRBV21-1 and TRBJ2-7; the D segment call TRBD2 is taken from the table without a DNA check. TRBV21-1 is deemed a pseudogene. The CDR3 extends over 16 amino acids. CDR3 DNA: TGTGCCAGCAGCGTACACCCCGGGACTAGCGGGGGGGAGCAGTACTTC. Translation gives CASSVHPGTSGGEQYF.

The CDR3 region is CAIRDREDTEAFF. CDR3 bases: TGTGCCATCAGAGACAGGGAGGACACTGAAGCTTTCTTT. The chain has TRBV10-3 and TRBJ1-1; TRBD1 agrees at 7 bases. Per germline, CDR1 ENHRY and CDR2 SYGVKD. Trimming removed 6 bases from V and 3 bases from J; junction bases left unmatched: 4. The CDR3 length is 13 residues.